The 20 T cell receptor beta chains listed next were all sequenced from one sample in a study of beta chain features in type 1 diabetes. The isolated RNA, all of it, was reverse transcribed, so expressed TCRB transcripts were what got sequenced. The protocol was immunoSEQ multiplex PCR, while the TCRdb copy is restricted to in-frame clones and leaves out a portion. The sample includes about 160,000 clones, 7.5% to 9.5% of them seen just once. Their cognate antigens are unknown. Overall study findings and caveats: TCRB CDR3 length was moderately but significantly reduced in all four CD4+ subsets of Type 1 diabetes patients.

The sequencing sample was made of central memory CD4+ T cells from blood. Receptor source: a woman aged 18-29 years with type 1 diabetes.

In this sample, this clone turned up a few times. The gene calls are TRBV6-1 and TRBJ2-2, with TRBD2 as a possible D gene (5 bases). The CDR3 runs 16 residues. Germline V gene data show CDR1 as MNHNS and CDR2 as SASEGT. The germline V and J ends were trimmed by 2 bases and 4 bases, with 14 bases remaining between them. CDR3 loop: CASSESWRVVTGELFF. The DNA of the CDR3 is TGTGCCAGCAGTGAATCATGGCGGGTGGTCACCGGGGAGCTGTTTTTT.

For this clone: This may stem from a read error, because a much larger clone lies one nucleotide away. The chain has TRBV5-4 and TRBJ1-2; 7 nucleotides align to TRBD1. Per germline, CDR1 SGHNT and CDR2 YYREEE (reference sequence). With V trimmed by 4 bases and J by 4 bases, 4 bases remained unmatched. This CDR3 is built from 13 residues. The CDR3 protein is CASSPGTAYGYTF. CDR3 nucleotides: TGTGCCAGCAGCCCCGGGACAGCCTATGGCTACACCTTC.

This chain connects TRBV4-2 to TRBJ2-5; 9 nucleotides line up with TRBD2. Trimming at V came to 4 bases and at J to 4 bases, leaving 7 bases not matched to a gene. The CDR3 has 15 residues. The germline V gene has CDR1 LGHNA and CDR2 YNFKEQ. CDR3 sequence: CASSLISTSGETQYF. The CDR3 DNA reads TGTGCCAGCAGCCTAATCTCGACTAGCGGAGAGACCCAGTACTTC.

This clone was recorded a few times. Distinct nucleotide sequences in the sample also encode this CDR3. CDR3 residues: CASSQDRYEQYF. CDR3 DNA sequence: TGCGCCAGCAGCCAGGACAGGTACGAGCAGTACTTC. This chain joins TRBV5-1 and TRBJ2-7; 7 nucleotides line up with TRBD1. Germline CDR1 is SGHRS and CDR2 is YFSETQ. The CDR3 length is 12 residues. After removal of 4 bases from V and 4 bases from J, the junction contained 2 bases not matched to a gene. The full variable domain, completed using reference TRBV5-1 and TRBJ2-7, is KAGVTQTPRYLIKTRGQQVTLSCSPISGHRSVSWYQQTPGQGLQFLFEYFSETQRNKGNFPGRFSGRQFSNSRSEMNVSTLELGDSALYLCASSQDRYEQYFGPGTRLTVT.

This clone was counted between two and nine times. The chain recombines TRBV19 with TRBJ2-4, with TRBD1 as a possible D gene (5 bases). Germline CDR1 is LNHDA and CDR2 is SQIVND (reference sequence). Trimming cost V 3 bases and J 9 bases, with 15 bases left between them. CDR3 length equals 14 residues. CDR3 in amino acids: CASSMSQGLSIQYF. As DNA, the CDR3 is TGTGCCAGTAGTATGAGCCAGGGCTTATCCATTCAGTACTTC.

The chain employs TRBV10-3 and TRBJ2-7; TRBD1 matches 10 bases. The CDR3 has 14 residues. The trim removed 6 bases at V and 0 bases at J, leaving 2 bases unmatched. The germline CDR1 and CDR2 sequences are ENHRY and SYGVKD. The CDR3 DNA is TGTGCCATCAGGGGGACAGGGGACTCCTACGAGCAGTACTTC. Translated, it gives CAIRGTGDSYEQYF.

The chain carries TRBV2 and TRBJ1-2; D call uncertain. The V end was cut by 3 bases, the J end by 4 bases, with 12 bases between. The CDR3 is made up of 14 amino acids. Per germline, CDR1 SNHLY and CDR2 FYNNEI. CDR3 loop: CASSDEVLGYGYTF. DNA for the CDR3: TGTGCCAGCAGTGATGAAGTACTAGGCTATGGCTACACCTTC.

The V call is TRBV14, the J call TRBJ2-7; 9 bases fit TRBD1. The germline gives CDR1 SGHDN, CDR2 FVKESK. J lost 2 bases, V lost 4 bases, and 3 bases had no gene match. The length of the CDR3 is 14 residues. The CDR3 reads CASSPGQGPYEQYF. CDR3 coding DNA: TGTGCCAGCAGCCCGGGACAGGGACCCTACGAGCAGTACTTC.

The chain links TRBV25-1 to TRBJ2-3; 7 nucleotides line up with TRBD2. Germline V gives CDR1 MGHDK, CDR2 SYGVNS. The CDR3 totals 14 residues. The V segment lost 7 bases and the J segment 6 bases; nucleotides outside the gene matches: 10. CDR3 DNA sequence: TGTGCCAGCAATTGGGGCACTAGCGATGATACGCAGTATTTT. The encoded protein is CASNWGTSDDTQYF.

CDR3 coding DNA: TGTGCCAGCAGCACCCAGGGAGGGCAGCCCCAGCATTTT. As protein: CASSTQGGQPQHF. V usage is TRBV7-2 and J usage is TRBJ1-5; tentatively, D is TRBD1 (5 bases). Germline V gene data show CDR1 as SGHTA and CDR2 as FQGNSA. The CDR3 contains 13 residues. Trimming stripped 5 bases from V and 7 bases from J, with 12 bases between.

This clone was counted a few times. The chain is built from TRBV7-2 and TRBJ2-3; 11 nucleotides agree with TRBD2. Germline lookup yields CDR1 SGHTA and CDR2 FQGNSA. V lost 4 bases, J lost 3 bases, and 3 bases stayed unmatched. The CDR3 sequence is 15 residues long. Here the CDR3 DNA reads TGTGCCAGCAGCTCAGCTAGCGGGAGGACAGATACGCAGTATTTT. It translates to CASSSASGRTDTQYF.

This clone was counted only a few times. This sequence joins TRBV7-2 and TRBJ1-6; D is perhaps TRBD1 (5 bases). Trimming stripped 4 bases from V and 7 bases from J, with 14 bases between. There are 15 residues in the CDR3. Germline V gene sequence: CDR1 SGHTA, CDR2 FQGNSA. CDR3 loop: CASSSQASANSPLHF. The CDR3 bases are TGTGCCAGCAGCTCACAGGCGTCCGCAAATTCACCCCTCCACTTT.

The chain couples TRBV4-3 to TRBJ1-3, with D possibly TRBD1 on 5 matching bases. Germline CDR1 reads LGHNA; CDR2 reads YSLEER. The ends were cut back, 2 bases at V and 2 bases at J, with 13 bases in the middle. The CDR3 extends over 16 amino acids. The CDR3, as DNA: TGCGCCAGCAGCCAACATCTCGGAGGGGCTGGAAACACCATATATTTT. Translated, it gives CASSQHLGGAGNTIYF.

This clone has just a few counts. J is TRBJ2-1 and V is TRBV7-6, with TRBD2 matching over 9 bases. The V gene end was trimmed by 1 base and the J gene end by 9 bases; junction bases not matched to a gene: 10. Germline assignment: CDR1 SGHVS and CDR2 FNYEAQ. The CDR3 is 16 amino acids. The chain's CDR3 is CASSLEGGRAAFEQFF. The CDR3 nucleotides are TGTGCCAGCAGCTTAGAGGGCGGGAGGGCCGCTTTTGAGCAGTTCTTC.

This clone was counted only a few times. The chain employs TRBV18 and TRBJ1-5, with D tentatively TRBD1 (6 bases). Trimming took off 2 bases at V and 3 bases at J, with 11 bases between the two ends. Germline lookup yields CDR1 KGHSH and CDR2 LQKENI. The CDR3 has 15 residues. The CDR3 is CASSPGYRVNQPQHF. CDR3 DNA sequence: TGTGCCAGCTCACCAGGGTACAGGGTCAATCAGCCCCAGCATTTT.

The V call is TRBV6-4, the J call TRBJ2-1, with D tentatively TRBD1 (5 bases). CDR1 is MRHNA, CDR2 SNTAGT, per germline. V lost 1 base and J 1 base, leaving 11 bases between the germline ends. This CDR3 region has 16 residues. DNA for the CDR3: TGTGCCAGCAGTGACTACCCGACAGCTTCCTACAATGAGCAGTTCTTC. Its translation is CASSDYPTASYNEQFF.

The genes are TRBV18 and TRBJ2-7; 11 bases are shared with TRBD1. The V gene end was trimmed by 3 bases and the J gene end by 5 bases; junction bases not matched to a gene: 6. The germline CDR1 and CDR2 sequences are KGHSH and LQKENI. The CDR3 covers 15 residues. The CDR3: CASSPPDRGRDEQYF. In DNA form, the CDR3 reads TGTGCCAGCTCACCCCCGGACAGGGGGCGCGACGAGCAGTACTTC.

This clone was seen more than once but under ten times. The chain links TRBV28 to TRBJ2-1; 10 nucleotides align to TRBD2. The germline V gene has CDR1 MDHEN and CDR2 SYDVKM. J gave up 4 bases and V 5 bases, and 5 bases lay outside the gene matches. This CDR3 contains 15 residues. Here the CDR3 DNA reads TGTGCCAGCAGTCTCGGGACTAGCGCTTACAATGAGCAGTTCTTC. Its translation is CASSLGTSAYNEQFF.

The chain has TRBV6-1 and TRBJ2-5; D perhaps matches TRBD2 (5 bases). The V and J ends lost 5 bases and 5 bases respectively, with 12 bases between them. The CDR3 contains 13 residues. Germline V CDR1 and CDR2: MNHNS, SASEGT. CDR3 amino acids: CASSFGGPETQYF. The CDR3 nucleotides read TGTGCCAGCAGTTTCGGAGGTCCCGAGACCCAGTACTTC.

V gene TRBV5-1 combines with J gene TRBJ2-2; D unclear. CDR1 and CDR2 from the germline V gene are SGHRS and YFSETQ. This CDR3 is built from 14 residues. Trimming cost V 8 bases and J 0 bases, with 11 bases left between them. The CDR3 DNA reads as TGCGCCAGTGCTAGAGAGTCGAACACCGGGGAGCTGTTTTTT. Its protein product is CASARESNTGELFF. The whole variable domain, filled in from reference TRBV5-1 and TRBJ2-2, reads KAGVTQTPRYLIKTRGQQVTLSCSPISGHRSVSWYQQTPGQGLQFLFEYFSETQRNKGNFPGRFSGRQFSNSRSEMNVSTLELGDSALYLCASARESNTGELFFGEGSRLTVL.